Below, 23 T cell receptor beta chains from the same sample are listed, as sequenced in a study of T cells in Graves' hyperthyroidism and ophthalmopathy (dated by TCRdb to about 2019). The library was prepared using multiplex PCR. The data were produced on an Illumina HiSeq 2000. Amplification of TCR beta CDR3 regions was carried out from RNA transcripts. For the first round of RT-PCR on the TCR CDR3, the HTBI primer set was used together with the Qiagen OneStep RT-PCR kit. TCRdb reanalyzed the raw reads on its own, using fastp at Q25 for trimming and MiXCR for clone calling, and kept in-frame beta chains. Rows are unified per CDR3 protein, each entry keeping the most common DNA and genes. The sample contains around 350,000 distinct CDR3 sequences, over 12% of them found a single time. Roughly a fifth of the sample rests with the top ten. Input material: blood. The receptors shown here come from a woman aged 60-75 years with Graves' ophthalmopathy.

The chain recombines TRBV11-1 with TRBJ1-2; TRBD1 is a possible D gene (6 bases). Germline V gene data show CDR1 as SGHAT and CDR2 as FQDESV (reference sequence). V was pared by 5 bases and J by 8 bases, with 30 bases between. The CDR3 covers 18 residues. The CDR3 DNA reads as TGTGCCAGCAGCACCTCGGGGGCTACCCGGGAAGCCCCCTGGGGCTACACCTTC. Translating it yields CASSTSGATREAPWGYTF. The full variable domain, in which reference TRBV11-1 and TRBJ1-2 provide the parts outside the CDR3, is EAEVAQSPRYKITEKSQAVAFWCDPISGHATLYWYRQILGQGPELLVQFQDESVVDDSQLPKDRFSAERLKGVDSTLKIQPAELGDSAMYLCASSTSGATREAPWGYTFGSGTRLTVV.

In its sample, this clonotype was seen many times. The rearrangement joins TRBV20-1 to TRBJ2-7; D perhaps matches TRBD1 (6 bases). Germline CDR1 and CDR2: DFQATT and SNEGSKA (reference sequence). The CDR3 spans 12 residues. V was pared by 6 bases and J by 6 bases, with 15 bases between. The CDR3 bases are TGCAGTGCGCCCCCGGCGGACAGCGAGCAGTACTTC. Translating it yields CSAPPADSEQYF.

At least ten counts were recorded for this clonotype. The chain carries TRBV7-9 and TRBJ2-7; the match to TRBD2 covers 13 bases. Per germline, CDR1 SEHNR and CDR2 FQNEAQ (reference sequence). J lost 4 bases, V lost 4 bases, and 4 bases had no gene match. The CDR3 extends over 15 amino acids. CDR3 DNA: TGTGCCAGCAGCTCGGGACTAGCGGGAATTTACGAGCAGTACTTC. It specifies CASSSGLAGIYEQYF.

For this clonotype: A clone one base away is much larger, so this may be a read error. V gene TRBV20-1 combines with J gene TRBJ2-1; 8 nucleotides line up with TRBD2. This CDR3 comprises 18 residues. Germline V CDR1 and CDR2: DFQATT, SNEGSKA (reference sequence). The junction had 17 bases not matched to a gene; V was cut back by 3 bases and J by 4 bases. DNA of the CDR3: TGCAGTGCTAGGACGGGACTAGACGGTCAGGGCCGATACAATGAGCAGTTCTTC. Its protein product is CSARTGLDGQGRYNEQFF.

The table lists this clonotype with many counts. This sequence joins TRBV6-2 or TRBV6-3 and TRBJ2-1; a weak D match, TRBD2 (5 bases). V lost 2 bases, J lost 6 bases, and 20 bases lay in between. The length of the CDR3 is 17 residues. In germline, CDR1 is MNHEY, CDR2 SVGEGT. The CDR3 DNA is TGTGCCAGCAGTTACCCCCTATCTAGCCGGCGCCTCAATGAGCAGTTCTTC. Protein product: CASSYPLSSRRLNEQFF.

This clonotype was recorded a few times. CDR3 DNA: TGTGCCAGCAGTTTGGGACAGGGTCGCGAAAAACTGTTTTTT. Translation: CASSLGQGREKLFF. The chain couples TRBV6-2 or TRBV6-3 to TRBJ1-4, with 9 bases aligning to TRBD1. The CDR3 length is 14 residues. V was pared by 4 bases and J by 8 bases, with 5 bases of the junction left unmatched. Germline V gene data show CDR1 as MNHEY and CDR2 as SVGEGT.

CDR3 sequence: CASSQGGLAGNEQFF. In nucleotides, the CDR3 is TGTGCCAGCAGCCAGGGGGGACTAGCGGGCAATGAGCAGTTCTTC. The chain has TRBV11-1 and TRBJ2-1; the match to TRBD2 covers 12 bases. The CDR3 is made up of 15 amino acids. Germline loops: CDR1 SGHAT, CDR2 FQDESV (reference sequence). Trimming at V came to 5 bases and at J to 6 bases, leaving 5 bases not matched to a gene.

This clonotype occurred a few times. The V and J genes are TRBV7-9 and TRBJ2-2, with TRBD2 identical over 10 bases. V dropped 6 bases and J dropped 1; count of bases not matched to a gene: 5. There are 16 residues in the CDR3. Germline values: CDR1 SEHNR, CDR2 FQNEAQ (reference sequence). The CDR3 here is CASRATSGKNTGELFF. CDR3 sequence (DNA): TGTGCCAGCAGGGCCACTAGCGGGAAGAACACCGGGGAGCTGTTTTTT.

The gene calls are TRBV15 and TRBJ2-2, with no clear D. Deletions cut 1 base from V and 5 bases from J, with 5 bases between. Germline CDR1 and CDR2: LNHNV and YYDKDF (reference sequence). This CDR3 spans 13 amino acids. CDR3 nucleotides: TGTGCCACCAGCAGAGCCAATACCGGGGAGCTGTTTTTT. Its protein product is CATSRANTGELFF.

This clonotype was observed many times. This chain uses TRBV6-6 with TRBJ2-1; 15 bases agree with TRBD2. The CDR3 is 21 residues long. Germline CDR1 reads MNHNY; CDR2 reads SVGAGI (reference sequence). Trimming removed 0 bases from V and 1 base from J; junction bases left unmatched: 10. This CDR3 reads CASSYSVHPGLAGGSYNEQFF. As DNA, the CDR3 is TGTGCCAGCAGTTACTCGGTCCATCCGGGACTAGCGGGGGGATCCTACAATGAGCAGTTCTTC.

Notes on this clonotype: Sequence at one end of the junction differs from germline and may be a read error. The chain recombines TRBV5-1 with TRBJ2-3; TRBD1 aligns across 9 bases. The length of the CDR3 is 14 residues. The germline V gene has CDR1 SGHRS and CDR2 YFSETQ. CDR3: CASSRDRVTGTQYF. CDR3 coding DNA: TGCGCCAGCAGCAGGGACAGGGTCACAGGTACGCAGTATTTT.

This clonotype was seen at least ten times. This chain connects TRBV28 to TRBJ2-3; D perhaps matches TRBD2 (6 bases). Between the trimmed V and J ends, which lost 2 bases and 4 bases, there was a span of 10 bases. This CDR3 region has 14 residues. Germline CDR1 is MDHEN and CDR2 is SYDVKM. Here the CDR3 reads CASSLASGADTQYF. The CDR3 DNA is TGTGCCAGCAGTTTAGCGTCGGGGGCAGATACGCAGTATTTT.

The CDR3, as DNA: TGTGCCAGCAGCCAAGAACAGGGGACCTATAATTCACCCCTCCACTTT. Protein sequence: CASSQEQGTYNSPLHF. This rearrangement joins TRBV3-1 to TRBJ1-6; TRBD1 agrees at 7 bases. Looked up from germline, CDR1 is LGHDT and CDR2 is YNNKEL (reference sequence). CDR3 length: 16 amino acids. After removal of 0 bases from V and 2 bases from J, the junction contained 1 base not matched to a gene.

At least ten counts were recorded for this clonotype. This chain uses TRBV11-2 with TRBJ2-5, with D possibly called TRBD1 or TRBD2 (5 bases each). Trimming removed 5 bases at V and 2 bases at J, with 15 bases between. The CDR3 runs to 15 residues. The germline gives CDR1 SGHAT, CDR2 FQNNGV. The CDR3 is CASSPTGGAQETQYF. The CDR3, as DNA: TGTGCCAGCAGCCCGACTGGGGGAGCTCAAGAGACCCAGTACTTC.

This clonotype was observed many times. V is TRBV12-3 or TRBV12-4 and J is TRBJ2-1; TRBD2 aligns across 8 bases. The CDR3 covers 15 residues. Trimming at V came to 10 bases and at J to 8 bases, leaving 16 bases not matched to a gene. The CDR3 sequence is CATREKREPVYEQFF. As DNA, the CDR3 is TGTGCCACCCGGGAGAAGCGGGAGCCAGTATATGAGCAGTTCTTC.

This clonotype has at least ten counts. The CDR3 is CSARPARQGRTEAFF. In nucleotides, the CDR3 is TGCAGTGCTAGGCCCGCTCGACAGGGTCGGACTGAAGCTTTCTTT. This chain joins TRBV20-1 and TRBJ1-1; 7 positions match TRBD1. Germline CDR1 reads DFQATT; CDR2 reads SNEGSKA (reference sequence). Germline trimming cut 3 bases from V and 5 bases from J; bases unmatched to any gene: 12. The CDR3 contains 15 residues.

On this clonotype: A much larger clone lies one base from this, so it may be a read error. V is TRBV10-3 and J is TRBJ2-3, with D possibly matching TRBD1 (7 bases). Germline loops: CDR1 ENHRY, CDR2 SYGVKD. V lost 3 bases and J 8 bases, leaving 21 bases between the germline ends. There are 16 residues in the CDR3. The CDR3 nucleotides read TGTGCCATCAGTGAAGGGGGCGGGGTTGGTCCAGGTACGCAGTATTTT. Amino acid sequence: CAISEGGGVGPGTQYF.

This clonotype was counted at least ten times. The chain links TRBV11-2 to TRBJ2-2; D gene ambiguous. Germline V gene data show CDR1 as SGHAT and CDR2 as FQNNGV. The CDR3 spans 14 residues. V was trimmed by 5 bases and J by 3 bases, leaving 10 bases between them. The CDR3, as DNA: TGTGCCAGCAGCCTTTACCAGGACACCGGGGAGCTGTTTTTT. This sequence encodes CASSLYQDTGELFF.

CDR3 nucleotides: TGCGCCAGCAGCTTGGCGGGACTAGCGGGAGGGCCAGAGACCCAGTACTTC. Translating gives CASSLAGLAGGPETQYF. The gene calls are TRBV5-1 and TRBJ2-5; 16 bases match TRBD2. Trimming at V came to 0 bases and at J to 4 bases, leaving 3 bases not matched to a gene. CDR1 and CDR2 from the germline V gene are SGHRS and YFSETQ. There are 17 residues in the CDR3.

A remark on this clonotype: Being one base from a much bigger clone, this may be a read error. The chain joins TRBV7-9 to TRBJ2-7, with 10 bases matching TRBD1. The CDR3 runs to 15 residues. The germline V gene has CDR1 SEHNR and CDR2 FQNEAQ (reference sequence). As DNA, the CDR3 is TGTGCCAGAAGCTCCAAGGGCGGACAGGGGGGCGAGCAGTACTTC. This sequence encodes CARSSKGGQGGEQYF.

This clonotype has a handful of counts. The CDR3 loop is CASSILVSEQYF. CDR3 sequence (DNA): TGTGCCAGCAGTATCTTGGTAAGCGAGCAGTACTTC. The chain joins TRBV12-3 or TRBV12-4 to TRBJ2-7; D gene uncertain. This CDR3 contains 12 residues. Trimming stripped 5 bases from V and 6 bases from J, with 11 bases between.

This clonotype was observed many times. The chain recombines TRBV15 with TRBJ1-1; 7 bases fit TRBD1. The germline gives CDR1 LNHNV, CDR2 YYDKDF (reference sequence). The CDR3 length is 15 residues. V was pared by 5 bases and J by 5 bases, with 11 bases of the junction left unmatched. The CDR3 here is CATSERQGDGTEAFF. DNA of the CDR3: TGTGCCACCAGCGAAAGACAGGGAGATGGGACTGAAGCTTTCTTT.

This clonotype was observed many times. This chain's CDR3 is CSAWDRGTDTQYF. The CDR3 nucleotides are TGCAGTGCTTGGGACAGGGGCACAGATACGCAGTATTTT. The V and J genes are TRBV20-1 and TRBJ2-3, with 9 bases that match TRBD1. From germline, CDR1 is DFQATT and CDR2 SNEGSKA (reference sequence). The CDR3 spans 13 residues. V lost 5 bases to trimming and J lost 1 base; unmatched junction nucleotides: 1.